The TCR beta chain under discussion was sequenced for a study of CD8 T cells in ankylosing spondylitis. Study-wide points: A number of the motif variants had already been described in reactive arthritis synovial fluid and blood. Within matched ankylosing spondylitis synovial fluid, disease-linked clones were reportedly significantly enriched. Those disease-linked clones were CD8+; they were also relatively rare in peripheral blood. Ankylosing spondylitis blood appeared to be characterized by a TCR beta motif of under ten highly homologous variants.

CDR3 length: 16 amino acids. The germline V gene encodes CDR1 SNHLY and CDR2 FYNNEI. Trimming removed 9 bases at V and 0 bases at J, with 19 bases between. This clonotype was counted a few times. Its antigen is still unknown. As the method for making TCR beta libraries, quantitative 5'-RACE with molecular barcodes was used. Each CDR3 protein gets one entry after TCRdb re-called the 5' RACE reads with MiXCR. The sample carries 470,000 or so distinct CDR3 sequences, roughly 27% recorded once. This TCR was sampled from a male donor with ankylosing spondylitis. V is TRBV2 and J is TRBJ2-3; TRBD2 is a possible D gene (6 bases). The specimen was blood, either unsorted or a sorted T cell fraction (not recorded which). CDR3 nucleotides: TGTGCCAGGGGATCCCCGCTAGCGCTTAGCACAGATACGCAGTATTTT. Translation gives CARGSPLALSTDTQYF. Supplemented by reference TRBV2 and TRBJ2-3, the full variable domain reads EPEVTQTPSHQVTQMGQEVILRCVPISNHLYFYWYRQILGQKVEFLVSFYNNEISEKSEIFDDQFSVERPDGSNFTLKIRSTKLEDSAMYFCARGSPLALSTDTQYFGPGTRLTVL.